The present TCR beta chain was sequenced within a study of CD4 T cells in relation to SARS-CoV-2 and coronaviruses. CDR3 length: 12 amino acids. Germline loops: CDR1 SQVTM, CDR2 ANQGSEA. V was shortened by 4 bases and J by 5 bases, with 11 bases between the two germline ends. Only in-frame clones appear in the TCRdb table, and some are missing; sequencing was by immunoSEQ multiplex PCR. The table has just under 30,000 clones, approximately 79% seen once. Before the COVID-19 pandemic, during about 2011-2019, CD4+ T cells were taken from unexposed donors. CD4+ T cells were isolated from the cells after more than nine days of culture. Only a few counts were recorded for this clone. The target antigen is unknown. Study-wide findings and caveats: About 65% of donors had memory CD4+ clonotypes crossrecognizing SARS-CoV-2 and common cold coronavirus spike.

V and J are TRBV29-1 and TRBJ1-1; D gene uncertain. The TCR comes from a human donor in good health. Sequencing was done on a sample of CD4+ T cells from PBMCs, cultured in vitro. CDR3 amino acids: CSVGVTGTEAFF. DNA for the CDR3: TGCAGCGTTGGGGTTACGGGTACTGAAGCTTTCTTT. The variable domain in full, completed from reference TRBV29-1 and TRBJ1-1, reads SAVISQKPSRDICQRGTSLTIQCQVDSQVTMMFWYRQQPGQSLTLIATANQGSEATYESGFVIDKFPISRPNLTFSTLTVSNMSPEDSSIYLCSVGVTGTEAFFGQGTRLTVV.